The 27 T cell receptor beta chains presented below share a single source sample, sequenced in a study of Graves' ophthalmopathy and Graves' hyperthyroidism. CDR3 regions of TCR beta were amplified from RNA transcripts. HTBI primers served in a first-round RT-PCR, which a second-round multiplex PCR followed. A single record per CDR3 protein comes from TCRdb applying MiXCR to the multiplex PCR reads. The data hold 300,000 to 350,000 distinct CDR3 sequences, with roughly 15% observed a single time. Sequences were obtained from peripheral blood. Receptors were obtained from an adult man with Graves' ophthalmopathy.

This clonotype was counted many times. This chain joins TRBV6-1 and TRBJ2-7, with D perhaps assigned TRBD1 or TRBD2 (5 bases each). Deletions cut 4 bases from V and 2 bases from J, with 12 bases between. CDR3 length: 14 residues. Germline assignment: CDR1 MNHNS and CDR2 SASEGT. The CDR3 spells CASSVFQGPYEQYF. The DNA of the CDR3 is TGTGCCAGCAGTGTCTTTCAGGGACCCTACGAGCAGTACTTC.

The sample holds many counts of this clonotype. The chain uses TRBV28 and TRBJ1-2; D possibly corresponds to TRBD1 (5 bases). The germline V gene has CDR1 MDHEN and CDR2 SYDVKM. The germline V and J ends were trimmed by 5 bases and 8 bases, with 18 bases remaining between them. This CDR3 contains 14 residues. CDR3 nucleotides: TGTGCCAGCAGTAATCCCTCAATTAGGGGCGGCTACACCTTC. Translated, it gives CASSNPSIRGGYTF.

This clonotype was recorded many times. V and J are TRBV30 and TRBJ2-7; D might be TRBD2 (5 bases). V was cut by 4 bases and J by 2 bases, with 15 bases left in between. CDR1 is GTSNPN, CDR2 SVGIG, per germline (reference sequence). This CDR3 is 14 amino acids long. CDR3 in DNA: TGTGCCTGGAACACCGGGAATTTGCCCTACGAGCAGTACTTC. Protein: CAWNTGNLPYEQYF.

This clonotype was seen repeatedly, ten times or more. The CDR3 is CASEALTNTGELFF. The CDR3 nucleotides are TGTGCCAGCGAAGCCTTAACGAACACCGGGGAGCTGTTTTTT. The chain uses TRBV9 and TRBJ2-2; D call uncertain. In germline, CDR1 is SGDLS, CDR2 YYNGEE. This CDR3 region has 14 residues. Trimming left V 7 bases short and J 0 bases short, with 10 bases between.

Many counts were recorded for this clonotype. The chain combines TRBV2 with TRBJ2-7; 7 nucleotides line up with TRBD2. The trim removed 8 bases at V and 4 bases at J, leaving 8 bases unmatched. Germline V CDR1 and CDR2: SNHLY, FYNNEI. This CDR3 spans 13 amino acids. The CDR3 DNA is TGTGCCAGCCTGGGAAGCGGGATTTACGAGCAGTACTTC. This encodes CASLGSGIYEQYF.

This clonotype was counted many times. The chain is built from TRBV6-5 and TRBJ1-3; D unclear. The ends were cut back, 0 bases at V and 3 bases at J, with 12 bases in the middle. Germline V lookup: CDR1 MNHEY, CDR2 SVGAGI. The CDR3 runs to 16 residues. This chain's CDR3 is CASSYSVPRRGNTIYF. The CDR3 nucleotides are TGTGCCAGCAGTTACTCTGTTCCCAGGCGTGGAAACACCATATATTTT.

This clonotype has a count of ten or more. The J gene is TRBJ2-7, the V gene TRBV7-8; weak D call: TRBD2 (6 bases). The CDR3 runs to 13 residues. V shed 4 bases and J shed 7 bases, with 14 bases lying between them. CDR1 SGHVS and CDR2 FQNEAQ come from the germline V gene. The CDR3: CASSYRGMGEQYF. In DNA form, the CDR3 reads TGTGCCAGCAGCTATCGGGGGATGGGAGAGCAGTACTTC.

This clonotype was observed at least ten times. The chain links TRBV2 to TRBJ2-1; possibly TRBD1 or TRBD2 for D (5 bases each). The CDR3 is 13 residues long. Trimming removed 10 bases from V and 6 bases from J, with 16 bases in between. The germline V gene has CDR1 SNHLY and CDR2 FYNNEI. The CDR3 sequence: CAIYYGAGNEQFF. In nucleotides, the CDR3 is TGTGCCATCTACTACGGGGCGGGCAATGAGCAGTTCTTC.

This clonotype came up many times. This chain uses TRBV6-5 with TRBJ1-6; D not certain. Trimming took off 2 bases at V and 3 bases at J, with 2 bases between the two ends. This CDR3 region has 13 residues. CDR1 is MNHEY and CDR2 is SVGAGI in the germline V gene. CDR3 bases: TGTGCCAGCAGTTACAGCTATAATTCACCCCTCCACTTT. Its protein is CASSYSYNSPLHF.

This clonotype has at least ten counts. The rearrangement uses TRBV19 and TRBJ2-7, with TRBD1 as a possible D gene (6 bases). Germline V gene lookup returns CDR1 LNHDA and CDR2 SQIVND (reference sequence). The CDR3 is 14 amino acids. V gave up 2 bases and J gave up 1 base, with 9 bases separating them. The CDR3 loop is CASSISQGSYEQYF. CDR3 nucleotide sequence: TGTGCCAGTAGTATATCACAGGGATCCTACGAGCAGTACTTC.

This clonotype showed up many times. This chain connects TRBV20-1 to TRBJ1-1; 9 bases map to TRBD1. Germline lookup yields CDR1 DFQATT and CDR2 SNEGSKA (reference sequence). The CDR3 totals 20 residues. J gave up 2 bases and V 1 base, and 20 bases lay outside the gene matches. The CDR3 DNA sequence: TGCAGTGCTAGAGTTCCCGTGCGACAGGGGGATGTAAGGCACAACACTGAAGCTTTCTTT. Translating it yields CSARVPVRQGDVRHNTEAFF.

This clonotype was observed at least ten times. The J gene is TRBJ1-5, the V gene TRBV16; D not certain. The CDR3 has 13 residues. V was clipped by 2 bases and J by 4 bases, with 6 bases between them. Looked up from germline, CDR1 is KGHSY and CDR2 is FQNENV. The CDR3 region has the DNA TGTGCCAGCAGCCAAATGAGTAATCAGCCCCAGCATTTT. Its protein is CASSQMSNQPQHF.

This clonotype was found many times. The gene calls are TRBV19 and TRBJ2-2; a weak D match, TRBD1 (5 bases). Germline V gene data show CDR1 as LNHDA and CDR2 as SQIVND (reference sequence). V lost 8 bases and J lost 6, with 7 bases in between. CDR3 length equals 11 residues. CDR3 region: CASQGAGELFF. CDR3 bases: TGTGCCAGTCAGGGTGCCGGGGAGCTGTTTTTT.

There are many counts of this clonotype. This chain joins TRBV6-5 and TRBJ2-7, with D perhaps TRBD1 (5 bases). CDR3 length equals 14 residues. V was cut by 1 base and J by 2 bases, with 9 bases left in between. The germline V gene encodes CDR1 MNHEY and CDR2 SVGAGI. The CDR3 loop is CASSYLNRPYEQYF. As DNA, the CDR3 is TGTGCCAGCAGTTACTTGAACAGGCCCTACGAGCAGTACTTC.

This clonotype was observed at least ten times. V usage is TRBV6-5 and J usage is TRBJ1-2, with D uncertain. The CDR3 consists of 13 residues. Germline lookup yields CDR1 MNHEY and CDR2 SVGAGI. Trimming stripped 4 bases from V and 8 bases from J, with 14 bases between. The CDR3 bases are TGTGCCAGCAGTTCGGACGGACCTTGGGGCTACACCTTC. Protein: CASSSDGPWGYTF.

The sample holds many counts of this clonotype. The CDR3 region has the DNA TGCAGTGCTGCAAGAGCGTCGCAGGCTTATCAGCCCCAGCATTTT. It codes for CSAARASQAYQPQHF. The V and J genes are TRBV20-1 and TRBJ1-5; unclear D gene. CDR3 size: 15 residues. Trimming stripped 5 bases from V and 5 bases from J, with 19 bases between. Germline V gene data show CDR1 as DFQATT and CDR2 as SNEGSKA (reference sequence).

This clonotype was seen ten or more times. The CDR3 spells CASNSNQPQHF. DNA of the CDR3: TGTGCCAGTAATAGCAATCAGCCCCAGCATTTT. The chain uses TRBV28 and TRBJ1-5; D unclear. CDR1 and CDR2 (germline): MDHEN, SYDVKM. The CDR3 is 11 residues long. Trimming cost V 9 bases and J 0 bases, with 3 bases left between them.

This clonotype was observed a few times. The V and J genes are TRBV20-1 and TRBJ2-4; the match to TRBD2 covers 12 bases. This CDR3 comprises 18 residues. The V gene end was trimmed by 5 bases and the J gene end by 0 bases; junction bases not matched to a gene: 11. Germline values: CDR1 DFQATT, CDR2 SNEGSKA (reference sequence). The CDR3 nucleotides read TGCAGTGCTCCGGCCCTAGCGGGAGGGACCCTAGCCAAAAACATTCAGTACTTC. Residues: CSAPALAGGTLAKNIQYF.

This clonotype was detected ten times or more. The CDR3 sequence is CASSRPGVDYGYTF. As DNA, the CDR3 is TGTGCCAGCAGTCGACCGGGAGTAGACTATGGCTACACCTTC. The V call is TRBV6-2 or TRBV6-3, the J call TRBJ1-2; no clear D gene. V was clipped by 5 bases and J by 3 bases, with 13 bases between them. From germline, CDR1 is MNHEY and CDR2 SVGEGT. The CDR3 sequence is 14 residues long.

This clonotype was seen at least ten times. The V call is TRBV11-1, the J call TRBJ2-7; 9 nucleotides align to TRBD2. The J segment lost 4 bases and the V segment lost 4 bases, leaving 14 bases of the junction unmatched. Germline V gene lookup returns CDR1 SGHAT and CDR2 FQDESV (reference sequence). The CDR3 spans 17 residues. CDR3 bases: TGTGCCAGCAGCTCAAATGGGGCTAGCGGGATTACTTACGAGCAGTACTTC. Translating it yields CASSSNGASGITYEQYF.

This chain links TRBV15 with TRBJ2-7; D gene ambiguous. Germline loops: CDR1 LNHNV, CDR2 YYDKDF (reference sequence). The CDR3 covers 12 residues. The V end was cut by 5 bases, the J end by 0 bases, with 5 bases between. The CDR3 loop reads CATSGHSYEQYF. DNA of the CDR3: TGTGCCACCAGCGGCCACTCCTACGAGCAGTACTTC.

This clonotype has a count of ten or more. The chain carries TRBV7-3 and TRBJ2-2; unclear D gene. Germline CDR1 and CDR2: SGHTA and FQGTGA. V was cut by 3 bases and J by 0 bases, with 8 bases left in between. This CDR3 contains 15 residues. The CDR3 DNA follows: TGTGCCAGCAGCTTCCTAGGAACGAACACCGGGGAGCTGTTTTTT. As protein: CASSFLGTNTGELFF.

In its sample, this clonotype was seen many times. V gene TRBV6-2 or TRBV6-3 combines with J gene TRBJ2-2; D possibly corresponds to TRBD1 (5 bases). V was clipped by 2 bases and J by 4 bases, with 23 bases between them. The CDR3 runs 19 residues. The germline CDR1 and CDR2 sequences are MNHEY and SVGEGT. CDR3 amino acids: CASSYPEGLIDSRTGELFF. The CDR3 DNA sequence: TGTGCCAGCAGTTACCCCGAAGGGTTGATAGACAGTCGCACCGGGGAGCTGTTTTTT.

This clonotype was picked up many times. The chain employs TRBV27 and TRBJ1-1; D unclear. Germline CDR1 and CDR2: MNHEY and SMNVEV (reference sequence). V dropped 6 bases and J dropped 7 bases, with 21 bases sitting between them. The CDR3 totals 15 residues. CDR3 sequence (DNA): TGTGCCAGCAGCCGAGGGTACGGATACGATGGTGAAGCTTTCTTT. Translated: CASSRGYGYDGEAFF.

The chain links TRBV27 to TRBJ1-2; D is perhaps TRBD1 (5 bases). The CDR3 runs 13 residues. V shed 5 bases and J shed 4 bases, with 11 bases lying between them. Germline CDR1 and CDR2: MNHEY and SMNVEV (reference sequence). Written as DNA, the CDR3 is TGTGCCAGCAGTCCGATGGGGGTCTATGGCTACACCTTC. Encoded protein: CASSPMGVYGYTF.

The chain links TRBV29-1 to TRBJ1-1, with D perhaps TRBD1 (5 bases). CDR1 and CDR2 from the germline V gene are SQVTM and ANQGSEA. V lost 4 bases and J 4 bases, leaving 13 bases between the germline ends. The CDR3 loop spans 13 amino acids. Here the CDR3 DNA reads TGCAGCGTTGTACGGGGACGGGCCACTGAAGCTTTCTTT. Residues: CSVVRGRATEAFF. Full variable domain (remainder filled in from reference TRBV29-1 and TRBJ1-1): SAVISQKPSRDICQRGTSLTIQCQVDSQVTMMFWYRQQPGQSLTLIATANQGSEATYESGFVIDKFPISRPNLTFSTLTVSNMSPEDSSIYLCSVVRGRATEAFFGQGTRLTVV.

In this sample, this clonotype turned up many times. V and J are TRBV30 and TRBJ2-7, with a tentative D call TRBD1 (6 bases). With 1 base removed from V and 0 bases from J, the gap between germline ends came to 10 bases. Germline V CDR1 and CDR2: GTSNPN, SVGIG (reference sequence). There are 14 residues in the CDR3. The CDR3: CAWSDDRSSYEQYF. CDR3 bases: TGTGCCTGGAGTGACGACAGGTCCTCCTACGAGCAGTACTTC.